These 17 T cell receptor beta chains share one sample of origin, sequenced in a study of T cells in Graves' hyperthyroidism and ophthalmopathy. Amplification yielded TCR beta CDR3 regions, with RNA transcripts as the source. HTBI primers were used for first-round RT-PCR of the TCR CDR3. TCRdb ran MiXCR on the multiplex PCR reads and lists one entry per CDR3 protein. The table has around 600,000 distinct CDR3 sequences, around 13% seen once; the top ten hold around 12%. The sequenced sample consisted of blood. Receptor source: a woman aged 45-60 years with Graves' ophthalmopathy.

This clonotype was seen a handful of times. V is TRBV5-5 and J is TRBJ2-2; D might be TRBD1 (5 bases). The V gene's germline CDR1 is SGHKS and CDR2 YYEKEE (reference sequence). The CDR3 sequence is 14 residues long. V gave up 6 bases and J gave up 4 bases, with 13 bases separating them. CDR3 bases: TGTGCCAGCACGACAGCTTCTCGCACCGGGGAGCTGTTTTTT. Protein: CASTTASRTGELFF. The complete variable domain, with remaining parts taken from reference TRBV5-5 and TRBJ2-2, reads DAGVTQSPTHLIKTRGQQVTLRCSPISGHKSVSWYQQVLGQGPQFIFQYYEKEERGRGNFPDRFSARQFPNYSSELNVNALLLGDSALYLCASTTASRTGELFFGEGSRLTVL.

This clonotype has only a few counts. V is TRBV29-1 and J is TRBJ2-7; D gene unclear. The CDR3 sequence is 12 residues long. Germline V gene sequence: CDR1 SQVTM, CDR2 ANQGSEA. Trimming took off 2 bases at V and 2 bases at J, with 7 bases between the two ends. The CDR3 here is CSVEQDPYEQYF. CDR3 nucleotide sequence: TGCAGCGTTGAACAGGACCCCTACGAGCAGTACTTC.

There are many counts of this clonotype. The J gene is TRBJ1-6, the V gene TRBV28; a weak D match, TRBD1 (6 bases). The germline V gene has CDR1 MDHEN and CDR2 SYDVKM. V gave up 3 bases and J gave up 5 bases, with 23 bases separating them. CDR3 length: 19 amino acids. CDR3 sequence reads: CASSFFRGTRYRHNSPLHF. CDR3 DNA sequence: TGTGCCAGCAGTTTCTTCCGCGGGACACGGTACCGTCATAATTCACCCCTCCACTTT.

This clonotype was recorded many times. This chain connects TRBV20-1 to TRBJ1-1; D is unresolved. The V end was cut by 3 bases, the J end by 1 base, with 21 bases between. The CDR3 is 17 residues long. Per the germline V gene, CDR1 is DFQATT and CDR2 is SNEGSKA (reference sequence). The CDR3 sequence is CSASTLSDTSRNTEAFF. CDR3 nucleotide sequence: TGCAGTGCTAGTACTCTATCCGACACTAGCCGGAACACTGAAGCTTTCTTT.

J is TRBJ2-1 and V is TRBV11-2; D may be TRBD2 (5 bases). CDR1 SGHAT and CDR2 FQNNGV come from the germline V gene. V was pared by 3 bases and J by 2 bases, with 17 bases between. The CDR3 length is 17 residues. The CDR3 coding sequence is TGTGCCAGCAGCTTCCCCGTACTAGGTAACACCTACAATGAGCAGTTCTTC. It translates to CASSFPVLGNTYNEQFF.

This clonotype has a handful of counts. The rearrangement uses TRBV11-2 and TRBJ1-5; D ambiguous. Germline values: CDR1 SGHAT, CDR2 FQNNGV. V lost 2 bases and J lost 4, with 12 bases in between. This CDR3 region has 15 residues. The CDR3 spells CASSLNSNKNQPQHF. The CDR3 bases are TGTGCCAGCAGCTTAAACAGCAACAAAAATCAGCCCCAGCATTTT.

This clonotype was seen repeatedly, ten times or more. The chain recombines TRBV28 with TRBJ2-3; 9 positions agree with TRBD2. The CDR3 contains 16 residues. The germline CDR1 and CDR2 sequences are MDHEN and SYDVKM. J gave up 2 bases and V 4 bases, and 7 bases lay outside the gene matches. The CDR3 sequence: CASSSQREVVTDTQYF. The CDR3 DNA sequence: TGTGCCAGCAGTTCGCAGCGGGAGGTGGTCACAGATACGCAGTATTTT.

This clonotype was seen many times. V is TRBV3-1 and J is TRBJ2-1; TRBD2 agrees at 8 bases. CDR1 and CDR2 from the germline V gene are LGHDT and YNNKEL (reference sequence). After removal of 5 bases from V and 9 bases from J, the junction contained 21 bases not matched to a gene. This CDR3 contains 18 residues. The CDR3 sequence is CASSGGLGLTGGPGEQFF. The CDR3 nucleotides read TGTGCCAGCAGCGGGGGCCTGGGTCTAACGGGAGGGCCGGGTGAGCAGTTCTTC.

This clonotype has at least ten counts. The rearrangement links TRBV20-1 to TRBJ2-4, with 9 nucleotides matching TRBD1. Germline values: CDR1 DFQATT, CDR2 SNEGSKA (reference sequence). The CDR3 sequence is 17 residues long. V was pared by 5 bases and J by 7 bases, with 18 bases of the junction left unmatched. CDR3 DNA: TGCAGTGCTGGAGTATTCCGGGACAGGGCCCCGAGGAACATTCAGTACTTC. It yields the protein CSAGVFRDRAPRNIQYF.

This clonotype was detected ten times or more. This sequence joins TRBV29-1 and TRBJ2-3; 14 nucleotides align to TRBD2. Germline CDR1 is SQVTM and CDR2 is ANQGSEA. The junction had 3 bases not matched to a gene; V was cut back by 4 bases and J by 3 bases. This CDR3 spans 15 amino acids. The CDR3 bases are TGCAGCGTTGCCGGGACTAGCGGGAGAACAGATACGCAGTATTTT. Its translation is CSVAGTSGRTDTQYF.

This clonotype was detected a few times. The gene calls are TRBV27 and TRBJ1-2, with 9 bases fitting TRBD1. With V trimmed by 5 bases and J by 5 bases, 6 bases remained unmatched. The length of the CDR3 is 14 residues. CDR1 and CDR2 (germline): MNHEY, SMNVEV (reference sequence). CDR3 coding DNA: TGTGCCAGCAGTGGCGGACAGGGGCGGTATGGCTACACCTTC. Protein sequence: CASSGGQGRYGYTF.

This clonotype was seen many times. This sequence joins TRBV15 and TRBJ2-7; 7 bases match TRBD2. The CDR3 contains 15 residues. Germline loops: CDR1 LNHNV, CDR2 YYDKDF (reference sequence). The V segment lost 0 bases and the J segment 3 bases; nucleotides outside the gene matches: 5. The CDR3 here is CATSRDRGGSYEQYF. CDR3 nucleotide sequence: TGTGCCACCAGCAGAGATCGGGGCGGGAGCTACGAGCAGTACTTC.

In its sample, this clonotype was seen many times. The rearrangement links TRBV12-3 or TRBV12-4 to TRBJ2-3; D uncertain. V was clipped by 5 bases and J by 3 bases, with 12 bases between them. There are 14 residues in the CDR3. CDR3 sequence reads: CASSLWLGTDTQYF. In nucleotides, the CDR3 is TGTGCCAGCAGTCTCTGGCTAGGAACAGATACGCAGTATTTT.

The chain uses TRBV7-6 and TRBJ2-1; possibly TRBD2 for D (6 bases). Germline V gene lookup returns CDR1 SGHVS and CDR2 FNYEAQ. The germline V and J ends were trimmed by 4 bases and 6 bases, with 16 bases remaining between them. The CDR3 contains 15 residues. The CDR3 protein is CASSSLPQRVNEQFF. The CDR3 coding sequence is TGTGCCAGCAGCTCCCTTCCGCAGCGGGTCAATGAGCAGTTCTTC.

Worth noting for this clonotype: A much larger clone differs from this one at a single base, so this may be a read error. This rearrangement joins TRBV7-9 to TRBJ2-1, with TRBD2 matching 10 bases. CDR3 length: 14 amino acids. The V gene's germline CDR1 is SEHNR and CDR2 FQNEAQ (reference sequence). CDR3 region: CSSSQLAGKNEQFF. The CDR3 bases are TGTTCCAGCAGCCAACTAGCGGGAAAAAATGAGCAGTTCTTC.

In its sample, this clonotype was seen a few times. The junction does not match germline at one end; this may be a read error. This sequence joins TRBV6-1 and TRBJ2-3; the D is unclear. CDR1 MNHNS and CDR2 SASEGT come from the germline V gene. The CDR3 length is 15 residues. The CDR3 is CASSEQTTGTDTQCF. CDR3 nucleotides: TGTGCCAGCAGTGAACAGACGACTGGCACAGATACGCAGTGTTTT.

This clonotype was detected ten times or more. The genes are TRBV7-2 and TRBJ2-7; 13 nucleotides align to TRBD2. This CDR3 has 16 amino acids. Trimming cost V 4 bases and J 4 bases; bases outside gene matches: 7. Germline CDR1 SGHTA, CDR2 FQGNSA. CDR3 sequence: CASSSGLAGAGYEQYF. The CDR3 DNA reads TGTGCCAGCAGCTCAGGACTAGCGGGAGCTGGGTACGAGCAGTACTTC.